A single sample is the source of the 12 T cell receptor beta chains below, sequenced in a study of cytomegalovirus exposure and HLA in healthy donors. Use of 60 Vbeta and 13 Jbeta primers characterized the PCR. Clones were read by immunoSEQ multiplex PCR, and TCRdb kept only the in-frame ones, dropping some. The sample lists 110,000 or so clones; 70% to 80% were seen once. The material sequenced was PBMCs. The receptors originated from a woman in her 30s in good health and CMV-seropositive.

V usage is TRBV7-2 and J usage is TRBJ2-2; 7 bases are shared with TRBD1. Germline CDR1 is SGHTA and CDR2 is FQGNSA. V lost 5 bases to trimming and J lost 3 bases; unmatched junction nucleotides: 6. The CDR3 runs 15 residues. CDR3 residues: CASSPHRGDTGELFF. CDR3 coding DNA: TGTGCCAGCAGCCCTCACAGGGGAGACACCGGGGAGCTGTTTTTT.

This clone has more than one count but fewer than ten. The chain combines TRBV6-1 with TRBJ2-7; 8 nucleotides line up with TRBD1. The germline V gene encodes CDR1 MNHNS and CDR2 SASEGT. The junction had 9 bases not matched to a gene; V was cut back by 7 bases and J by 4 bases. The CDR3 is 14 amino acids. This chain's CDR3 is CASKKGQGLYEQYF. CDR3 nucleotide sequence: TGTGCCAGCAAGAAAGGACAGGGTTTATACGAGCAGTACTTC.

V usage is TRBV10-1 and J usage is TRBJ2-5, with D hard to call. The CDR3 loop spans 14 amino acids. V was cut by 0 bases and J by 5 bases, with 10 bases left in between. CDR1 is WNHNN, CDR2 SYGVQD, per germline (reference sequence). This CDR3 is CASSESRSRETQYF. The CDR3 coding sequence is TGCGCCAGCAGTGAGTCGAGGAGTAGGGAGACCCAGTACTTC.

This clone was observed a single time. The CDR3 reads CASSLGGGHTDTQYF. CDR3 DNA sequence: TGTGCCAGCAGCTTAGGGGGGGGCCACACAGATACGCAGTATTTT. The chain is built from TRBV7-9 and TRBJ2-3; D is possibly TRBD2 (7 bases). V shed 1 base and J shed 2 bases, with 10 bases lying between them. Germline V gene sequence: CDR1 SEHNR, CDR2 FQNEAQ (reference sequence). CDR3 length equals 15 residues.

This clone was seen a handful of times. This chain joins TRBV6-4 and TRBJ2-1; D unresolved. V lost 0 bases, J lost 5 bases, and 5 bases lay in between. The CDR3 consists of 13 residues. Germline CDR1 and CDR2: MRHNA and SNTAGT. The CDR3 loop is CASSDSSNNEQFF. DNA of the CDR3: TGTGCCAGCAGTGACTCGTCCAACAATGAGCAGTTCTTC.

The rearrangement joins TRBV6-6 to TRBJ1-2; D gene ambiguous. CDR3 length: 15 residues. The V gene lost 7 bases and the J gene lost 0 bases, with 15 bases spanning the gap. Germline V lookup: CDR1 MNHNY, CDR2 SVGAGI (reference sequence). CDR3 protein: CASTNPGTTNYGYTF. The CDR3 nucleotides read TGTGCCAGCACCAACCCAGGTACCACTAACTATGGCTACACCTTC.

J is TRBJ1-6 and V is TRBV7-9, with 8 bases lining up with TRBD1. CDR3 size: 14 residues. Germline assignment: CDR1 SEHNR and CDR2 FQNEAQ (reference sequence). The V gene end was trimmed by 6 bases and the J gene end by 8 bases; junction bases not matched to a gene: 6. The CDR3 nucleotides read TGTGCCAGCAGTTTCGACAGGGGTGATTCACCCCTCCACTTT. It codes for CASSFDRGDSPLHF.

The chain couples TRBV19 to TRBJ1-2; D call uncertain. V was cut by 3 bases and J by 1 base, with 15 bases left in between. The CDR3 covers 16 residues. Germline V gene lookup returns CDR1 LNHDA and CDR2 SQIVND (reference sequence). Here the CDR3 reads CASSIGRRLHNYGYTF. DNA for the CDR3: TGTGCCAGTAGTATTGGGCGCAGGCTACATAACTATGGCTACACCTTC.

V is TRBV13 and J is TRBJ1-3; D is unclear. The germline CDR1 and CDR2 sequences are PRHDT and FYEKMQ (reference sequence). Trimming shortened V by 5 bases and J by 0 bases, and 8 bases separated the two germline ends. This CDR3 comprises 14 residues. For the CDR3, the DNA is TGTGCCAGCAGCACCCCGAGCTCTGGAAACACCATATATTTT. Its protein is CASSTPSSGNTIYF.

The chain employs TRBV27 and TRBJ1-4, with D perhaps matching TRBD1 (6 bases). This CDR3 has 16 residues. V lost 4 bases and J lost 0, with 12 bases in between. In germline, CDR1 is MNHEY, CDR2 SMNVEV (reference sequence). The CDR3 coding sequence is TGTGCCAGCAGTTCCGGACAGTTTGCAACTAATGAAAAACTGTTTTTT. Amino acids: CASSSGQFATNEKLFF.

This clone was detected once. The J gene is TRBJ1-2, the V gene TRBV7-2; 12 positions agree with TRBD1. CDR1 SGHTA and CDR2 FQGNSA come from the germline V gene. V gave up 5 bases and J gave up 6 bases; unmatched junction bases: 10. CDR3 size: 16 residues. The CDR3 region is CASSAQSGTGGNGYTF. CDR3 in DNA: TGTGCCAGCAGCGCACAGTCCGGGACAGGGGGCAATGGCTACACCTTC.

This chain joins TRBV19 and TRBJ2-7; 9 bases are a match to TRBD2. Per germline, CDR1 LNHDA and CDR2 SQIVND (reference sequence). This CDR3 spans 16 amino acids. V was clipped by 5 bases and J by 5 bases; unmatched bases: 13. The CDR3 protein is CASSVQRGTSFNEQYF. CDR3 nucleotides: TGTGCCAGTAGTGTACAGAGAGGGACTAGCTTCAACGAGCAGTACTTC. The full variable domain, with the rest looked up from reference TRBV19 and TRBJ2-7, is DGGITQSPKYLFRKEGQNVTLSCEQNLNHDAMYWYRQDPGQGLRLIYYSQIVNDFQKGDIAEGYSVSREKKESFPLTVTSAQKNPTAFYLCASSVQRGTSFNEQYFGPGTRLTVT.